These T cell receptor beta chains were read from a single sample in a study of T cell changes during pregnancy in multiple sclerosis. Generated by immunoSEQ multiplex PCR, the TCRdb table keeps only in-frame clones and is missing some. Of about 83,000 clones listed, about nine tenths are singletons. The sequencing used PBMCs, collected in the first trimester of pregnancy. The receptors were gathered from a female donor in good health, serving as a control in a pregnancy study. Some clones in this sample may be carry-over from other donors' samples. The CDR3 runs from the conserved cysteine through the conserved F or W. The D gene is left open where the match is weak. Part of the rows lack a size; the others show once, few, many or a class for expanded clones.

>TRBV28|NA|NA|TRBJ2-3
TGTGCCAGCAGTTCCCTACAGGAATATATCACAGATACGCAGTATTTT
CASSSLQEYITDTQYF
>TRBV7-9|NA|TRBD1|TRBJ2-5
TGTGCCAGCAGCTCTACAGGGGGGGAGACCCAGTACTTC
CASSSTGGETQYF
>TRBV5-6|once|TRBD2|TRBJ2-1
TGTGCCAGCAGCTACCCTAGGGCGGGAGGTTACAATGAGCAGTTCTTC
CASSYPRAGGYNEQFF
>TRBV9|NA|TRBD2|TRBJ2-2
TGTGCCAGCAGCGCGGGACTAGCGGGAGGAAACACCGGGGAGCTGTTTTTT
CASSAGLAGGNTGELFF
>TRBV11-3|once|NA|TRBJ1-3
TGTGCCAGCAGCTTAGGGTCAACGTGGGGCAGCTCTGGAAACACCATATATTTT
CASSLGSTWGSSGNTIYF
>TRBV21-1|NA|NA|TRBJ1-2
TGTGCCAGCGTCCCGGGACAAAACTATGGCTACACCTTC
CASVPGQNYGYTF
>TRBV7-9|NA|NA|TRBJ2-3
TGTGCCAACTCGGACACCCCCACAGATACGCAGTATTTT
CANSDTPTDTQYF
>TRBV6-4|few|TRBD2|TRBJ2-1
TGTGCCAGCAGTGACGGGACTAGCGGGGACAATGAGCAGTTCTTC
CASSDGTSGDNEQFF
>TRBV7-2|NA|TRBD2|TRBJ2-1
TGTGCCAGCAGCTCGACTAGCGGGAGCAATGAGCAGTTCTTC
CASSSTSGSNEQFF
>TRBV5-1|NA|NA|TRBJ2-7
TGCGCCAGCAGCTTGGGGGAAGGGGGACCAGGGACCTACGAGCAGTACTTC
CASSLGEGGPGTYEQYF
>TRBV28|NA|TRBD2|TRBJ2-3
TGTGCCAGCAGTCCTCGGACTAGCGGGATTAATACGCAGTATTTT
CASSPRTSGINTQYF
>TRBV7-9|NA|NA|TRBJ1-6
TGTGCCAGCAGCTTAGTCGGGGAATCACCCCTCCACTTT
CASSLVGESPLHF
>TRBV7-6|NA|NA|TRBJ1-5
TGTGCCAGCAGCAGCGGGACACTTAGCAATCAGCCCCAGCATTTT
CASSSGTLSNQPQHF
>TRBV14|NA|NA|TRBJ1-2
TGTGCCAGCAGCCAAGGAACGGCTATTCAGGGAGGAGGCTACACCTTC
CASSQGTAIQGGGYTF
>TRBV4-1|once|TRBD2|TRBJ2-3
TGCGCCAGCAGCCAAAAGACCGGGAGGAGCACAGATACGCAGTATTTT
CASSQKTGRSTDTQYF
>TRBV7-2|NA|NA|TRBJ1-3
TGTGCCAGCAGCTTAGGACAGCTTACCAGCTCTGGAAACACCATATATTTT
CASSLGQLTSSGNTIYF
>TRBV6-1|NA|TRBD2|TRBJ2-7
TGTGCCAGCAGTGAGGTGACTAGCGGGAGGCTCTCCTACGAGCAGTACTTC
CASSEVTSGRLSYEQYF
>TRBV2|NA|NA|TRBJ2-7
TGTGCCAGCAGTGTCAGCTCCTACGAGCAGTACTTC
CASSVSSYEQYF
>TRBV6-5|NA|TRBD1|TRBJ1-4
TGTGCCAGCAGTGCCCCGGGACAGGGTGGGGAAAAACTGTTTTTT
CASSAPGQGGEKLFF
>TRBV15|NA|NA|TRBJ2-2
TGTGCCACCAGACCGGGACTCCCGGTGGACGGGGAGCTGTTTTTT
CATRPGLPVDGELFF
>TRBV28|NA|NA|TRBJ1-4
TGTGCCAGCAGTCCCGGGGGGACTTTTAATGAAAAACTGTTTTTT
CASSPGGTFNEKLFF
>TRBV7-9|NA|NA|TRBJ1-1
TGTGCCAGCAGCGCACTAGCGGGACTAACTTCGAGCACTGAAGCTTTCTTT
CASSALAGLTSSTEAFF
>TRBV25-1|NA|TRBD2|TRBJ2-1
TGTGCCAGCAGTGGGGGGACTAGCGGGACTTGGAATGAGCAGTTCTTC
CASSGGTSGTWNEQFF